The present TCR beta chain was sequenced within a study of blood T cell repertoires in COVID-19. Authors' analysis steps: Amplification from reference gene primers served as the basis for estimated nucleated cell counts. TCRdb's copy holds only in-frame clones and misses some; the assay was immunoSEQ multiplex PCR. V and J calls and clone size are copied from that table; D and trimming were computed from the DNA. The sample contains under 30,000 clones, nearly 90% of which appear only once. V trimming: 4 bases; J trimming: 0 bases; junction bases outside the gene matches: 5. This CDR3 region has 16 residues. Germline V gene data show CDR1 as SGHNT and CDR2 as YYREEE (reference sequence).

The chain is built from TRBV5-4 and TRBJ2-3; TRBD2 matches 10 bases. The sample was peripheral blood. The sequence was collected from a human donor in a cohort sampled during active COVID-19. The CDR3 loop reads CASSSKTSGSTDTQYF. CDR3 nucleotides: TGTGCCAGCAGCAGTAAGACTAGCGGGAGCACAGATACGCAGTATTTT.